Described below is a single TCR beta chain sequence and its context. The antigen remains unidentified. These data belong to a study of shared clonotypes between healthy human individuals. General study findings and limits: Clonotype sharing among donors was thought likely to change with sequencing depth.

Method: immunoSEQ multiplex PCR; TCRdb's copy keeps in-frame clones and lacks some. This sample has about 340,000 clones; about 73% occur once, and the top ten carry 10%. The CDR3 loop spans 12 amino acids. From germline, CDR1 is SNHLY and CDR2 FYNNEI. The ends were cut back, 3 bases at V and 4 bases at J, with 7 bases in the middle. The rearrangement uses TRBV2 and TRBJ2-7; unclear D gene. The sequence was collected from a man aged 25 to 45 in good health. Sequenced: memory CD4+ T cells sorted from blood. The subset was: CD45RA-negative fraction. CDR3 amino acids: CASSDRQYEQYF. In nucleotides, the CDR3 is TGTGCCAGCAGTGACCGCCAGTACGAGCAGTACTTC.